This paragraph reports one TCR beta chain. This sample stems from a study of blood T cell repertoires in COVID-19. Study summary: Sites across the United States, Italy and Spain contributed samples from acute and convalescent COVID-19. T cells, B-cell-depleted T cells, or PBMCs supplied cDNA or gDNA.

As processed by the authors: Reference gene primer amplification gave estimated nucleated cell counts. TCRdb's copy holds only in-frame clones and misses some; the assay was immunoSEQ multiplex PCR. That table furnishes V, J and clone size, whereas the DNA furnished D and trimming. Seen here are approximately 100,000 clones, over 75% observed once, and the top ten hold under 7%. Losses at the gene ends were 4 bases for V and 0 bases for J; bases not matched to a gene: 6. Germline CDR1 is SGHRS and CDR2 is YFSETQ. CDR3 length: 16 residues. This chain links TRBV5-1 with TRBJ2-1, with 8 bases that match TRBD2. The specimen sequenced was peripheral blood. The receptor was isolated from a woman aged 50 to 60 with acute or convalescent COVID-19. Written as DNA, the CDR3 is TGCGCCAGCAGCCGGCAGGCGGGGGGCTCCTACAATGAGCAGTTCTTC. The encoded protein is CASSRQAGGSYNEQFF.